This note documents a single T cell receptor beta chain sequence. Antigen specificity is unknown. Trimming removed 0 bases at V and 0 bases at J, with 9 bases between. The CDR3 is 15 amino acids. Per germline, CDR1 LGHNA and CDR2 YNFKEQ. Primers for the PCR totalled 60 Vbeta and 13 Jbeta. Profiled with immunoSEQ multiplex PCR; TCRdb holds only in-frame clones, not every one. This sample has about 150,000 clones, with around 80% found just once. Donors consisted of healthy bone marrow donors. The data derive from a study of cytomegalovirus exposure and HLA in healthy donors. Notes on the study in general: Because they were indistinguishable, some V segments, including TRBV6-2 and TRBV6-3, were excluded. An assumption of roughly uniform sequencing depth across donors underlay the presence/absence analyses. Rare TCR sequences dominated, though some public TCRs recurred in many donors.

This chain joins TRBV4-2 and TRBJ2-7, with D hard to call. This sequence was found in a man between 18 and 29 years old in good health and CMV-seropositive. Source material: PBMCs. The CDR3 sequence is CASSQDRGSSYEQYF. The CDR3, as DNA: TGTGCCAGCAGCCAAGATCGCGGTAGCTCCTACGAGCAGTACTTC.